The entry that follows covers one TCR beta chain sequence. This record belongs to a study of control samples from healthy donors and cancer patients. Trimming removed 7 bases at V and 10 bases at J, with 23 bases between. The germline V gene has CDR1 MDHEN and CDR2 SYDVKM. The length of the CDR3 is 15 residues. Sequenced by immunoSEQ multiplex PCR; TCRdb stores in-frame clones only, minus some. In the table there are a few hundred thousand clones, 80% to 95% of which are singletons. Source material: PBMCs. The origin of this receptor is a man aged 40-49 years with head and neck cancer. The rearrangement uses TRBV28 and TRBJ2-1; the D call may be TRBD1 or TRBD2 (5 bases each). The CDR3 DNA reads TGTGCCAGCACCCCACCCCCCGGCAGGGCGGGCGAGCAGTTCTTC. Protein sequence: CASTPPPGRAGEQFF.